This T cell receptor beta chain was sequenced in a study of tumor-infiltrating lymphocytes in primary liver carcinoma (dated by TCRdb to the late 2010s). Concerning the study at large: Surgical resection was performed in China between 2015 and early 2016 on about 5 patients with histopathologically diagnosed primary liver carcinoma. A total of 35 specimens from 5 patients underwent TCRbeta repertoire sequencing, comprising some 25 tumor regions, 5 adjacent noncancerous liver tissues and 5 peripheral blood samples. The five patients had tumors of stage T1-T3 N0M0, with maximum diameters ranging from 4.2 to 10 cm. For each liver tumor, the study sampled five regions along with adjacent normal tissue and blood, and applied TCRbeta repertoire sequencing, expression microarrays and whole-exome sequencing. Roughly 3.5 to 8 million productive TCRbeta reads were obtained per sample, and no significant difference in read depth was found between tissue types. High reproducibility was observed for the technical replicate repertoires, with mean shared-clone rates about 0.89 and correlation coefficients above 0.95. Of the five patients, three men and two women aged 30 to 69 years, four had hepatocellular carcinoma and one had combined HCC and intrahepatic cholangiocarcinoma.

TCRbeta-specific cDNA was reverse-transcribed from about 520 ng total RNA using a constant-region primer and ProtoScript II reverse transcriptase. The TCRbeta libraries were prepared through three rounds of nested multiplex PCR following a slightly modified ARM-PCR procedure. The first two PCR rounds used multiplex TRBV1-TRBV30 forward primers with a Cbeta reverse primer, each for 10 cycles. Sample barcodes and Illumina adapters were added in a final 25-cycle PCR using Deep VentR polymerase. Before sequencing, amplicons between 200 and 500 bp were purified from gel using a QIAquick gel extraction kit. TCRbeta amplicons were sequenced on an Illumina HiSeq 2500 with 250-bp paired-end reads. Per the source publication's procedure: Quality trimming of reads was performed with Trimmomatic v0.33, and paired reads were merged with FLASH v1.2.11 so that full CDR3 sequences could be recovered. MiGEC v1.2.1b assigned V, D and J germline segments to the rearranged TCRbeta sequences. Clonotype statistics and Shannon-Wiener diversity indices were calculated with VDJtools v1.0.0. To cut down on sampling bias, every analysis after diversity analysis relied on just the 250 most abundant clonotypes from each sample. TCRdb redid the processing of the public reads, applying fastp at Q25 and MiXCR, and retained in-frame beta chains. Here each entry gathers all rows of one CDR3 protein and keeps the most common genes and DNA. The V and J calls and clone size are TCRdb's, not the authors'. Present in this sample are 320,000 or so distinct CDR3 sequences, over 55% of which were seen just once. The ten largest account for about 9.4% of the sample.

Points on this clonotype: It lacks a known antigen. A much larger clone sits a single nucleotide away, making a read error possible.

The germline V gene encodes CDR1 MNHNY and CDR2 SVGAGI (reference sequence). The junction shows trimming of 8 bases on V and 4 bases on J, plus 14 bases between the germline ends. The CDR3 has 13 amino acids, counting the end cysteine and phenylalanine. Left in the record is the CDR3 DNA by itself, 39 bases read in frame from the first base. Study-wide findings and limitations: With just four or five patients in the study, the authors point out that the findings should be validated in a larger study. Because the samples were bulk and unsorted, CD4+ and CD8+ T cell repertoires could not be compared. Compared with blood, tumors had a significantly larger share of the repertoire taken up by the top 250 clones (p = 0.039). Pairs of tumor regions showed greater repertoire overlap (mean around 35%) than tumor-adjacent pairs (approximately 17%) or tumor-blood pairs (roughly 14%), which is consistent with antigen-driven expansion. Because only the TCR beta chain was sequenced and unpaired alpha chains were not captured, true repertoire diversity is likely underestimated.

Blood RNA was extracted from unsorted whole blood using TRIzol reagent, and germline DNA was obtained with the DNeasy Blood & Tissue kit. Patients had chronic HBV infection and were treatment-naive at sampling. Before surgery, roughly 4 milliliters of peripheral blood were drawn into K2EDTA tubes. The sequenced material came from peripheral blood. The chain was built from TRBV6-6 and TRBJ1-2; a tentative D match to TRBD1 spans 5 bases. This receptor was identified in a man in his forties with primary liver carcinoma and hepatitis B virus infection. At the DNA level, the sequence is TGTGCCAGCGGTCAACAGGTCCGCTATGGCTACACCTTC. Its product reads: CASGQQVRYGYTF.